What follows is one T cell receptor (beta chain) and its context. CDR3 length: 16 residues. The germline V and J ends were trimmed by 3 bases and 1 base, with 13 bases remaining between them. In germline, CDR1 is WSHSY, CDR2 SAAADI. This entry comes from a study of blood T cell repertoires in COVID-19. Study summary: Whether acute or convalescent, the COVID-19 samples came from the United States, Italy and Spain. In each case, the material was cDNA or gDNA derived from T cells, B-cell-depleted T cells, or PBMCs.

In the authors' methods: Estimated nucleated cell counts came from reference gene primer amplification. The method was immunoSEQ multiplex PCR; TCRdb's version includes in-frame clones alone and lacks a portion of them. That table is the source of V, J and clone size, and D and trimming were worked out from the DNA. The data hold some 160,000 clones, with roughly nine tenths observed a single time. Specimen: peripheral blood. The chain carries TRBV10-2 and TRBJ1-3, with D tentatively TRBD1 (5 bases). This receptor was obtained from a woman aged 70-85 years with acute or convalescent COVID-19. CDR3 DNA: TGCGCCAGCAGTGATCCTAGTGGGGCTTCTGGAAACACCATATATTTT. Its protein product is CASSDPSGASGNTIYF.